This T cell receptor beta chain stems from a study of T cells in Graves' hyperthyroidism and ophthalmopathy. Trimming took off 3 bases at V and 2 bases at J, with 16 bases between the two ends. The CDR3 has 15 amino acids. Per germline, CDR1 SQVTM and CDR2 ANQGSEA. RNA transcripts were the template for amplifying TCR beta CDR3 regions. TCR CDR3 underwent first-round RT-PCR with the HTBI primer set. TCRdb re-derived calls from the multiplex PCR reads in MiXCR, one entry per CDR3 protein. The data hold 500,000 to 550,000 distinct CDR3 sequences, with 20% observed a single time. This clonotype showed up many times.

This receptor was identified in a man in his forties with Graves' ophthalmopathy. The gene calls are TRBV29-1 and TRBJ1-1, with D perhaps matching TRBD1 (6 bases). Sequenced: blood. CDR3 DNA sequence: TGCAGCGTTGAGACTTGGGGGGCCAGTAACACTGAAGCTTTCTTT. This gives the protein CSVETWGASNTEAFF.